This T cell receptor (beta chain) was recovered during a study of T cells after yellow fever vaccination. General study results and limits: Reappearance after the booster was seen for most primary-vaccination clones, at around 95% CD4 and 70% to 90% CD8.

Regarding this clonotype: The antigen is not known.

The CDR3 spans 13 residues. The germline gives CDR1 DFQATT, CDR2 SNEGSKA (reference sequence). The germline V and J ends were trimmed by 1 base and 0 bases, with 6 bases remaining between them. Template switching by 5'RACE produced TCR cDNA, adding a universal primer site and UMIs. One entry per CDR3 protein, called by TCRdb with MiXCR from the 5' RACE reads. The table lists over 70,000 distinct CDR3 sequences, around 7% of them singletons. The chain links TRBV20-1 to TRBJ2-5; D possibly corresponds to TRBD1 (5 bases). The TCR sequence derives from a young man who received the YFV17D yellow fever vaccine. The starting material was CD8+ T cells sorted from PBMCs, obtained on the day of the yellow fever booster vaccination. CDR3: CSARGQHQETQYF. The CDR3 DNA follows: TGCAGTGCTAGAGGACAGCACCAAGAGACCCAGTACTTC.